Below are 8 T cell receptor beta chains sequenced from a single sample in a study of blood T cell repertoires in COVID-19. Sequencing used immunoSEQ multiplex PCR; TCRdb keeps in-frame clones, though not all of them. Seen here are approximately 53,000 clones, around nine tenths observed once, and the top ten hold roughly 10%. The sample consisted of peripheral blood. Every receptor here comes from a woman of 80 years or more with acute or convalescent COVID-19.

The chain carries TRBV5-1 and TRBJ2-7; tentatively, D is TRBD1 (5 bases). CDR3 size: 16 residues. Trimming stripped 0 bases from V and 7 bases from J, with 20 bases between. Germline CDR1 SGHRS, CDR2 YFSETQ. CDR3 nucleotide sequence: TGCGCCAGCAGCTTGGTGGGCTCCGCCAGGGCTGGGGAGCAGTACTTC. It is translated as CASSLVGSARAGEQYF.

The J gene is TRBJ2-7, the V gene TRBV5-1; 7 nucleotides match TRBD2. In germline, CDR1 is SGHRS, CDR2 YFSETQ. With 7 bases clipped from V and 5 bases from J, the junction kept 27 bases outside the gene matches. The CDR3 totals 19 residues. Here the CDR3 DNA reads TGCGCCAGCGGCCCCCGCGGCGGTCAGGGCGCGGGAGCCATCCACGAGCAGTACTTC. Amino acid sequence: CASGPRGGQGAGAIHEQYF. Full variable domain (missing parts from reference TRBV5-1 and TRBJ2-7): KAGVTQTPRYLIKTRGQQVTLSCSPISGHRSVSWYQQTPGQGLQFLFEYFSETQRNKGNFPGRFSGRQFSNSRSEMNVSTLELGDSALYLCASGPRGGQGAGAIHEQYFGPGTRLTVT.

The rearrangement joins TRBV19 to TRBJ2-3; 7 bases are a match to TRBD1. The V segment lost 5 bases and the J segment 0 bases; nucleotides outside the gene matches: 8. Germline CDR1 is LNHDA and CDR2 is SQIVND (reference sequence). The CDR3 contains 16 residues. CDR3 sequence (DNA): TGTGCCAGTAGTCCGCGGACAGGTGCTAGCACAGATACGCAGTATTTT. As protein: CASSPRTGASTDTQYF.

This chain uses TRBV7-9 with TRBJ2-7; TRBD2 aligns across 9 bases. This CDR3 is built from 15 residues. Germline assignment: CDR1 SEHNR and CDR2 FQNEAQ (reference sequence). V lost 5 bases to trimming and J lost 2 bases; unmatched junction nucleotides: 7. The CDR3, as DNA: TGTGCCAGCAGCCCACCGGGACTAGCTCCCTACGAGCAGTACTTC. As protein: CASSPPGLAPYEQYF.

This rearrangement joins TRBV12-3 or TRBV12-4 to TRBJ2-7; a possible D gene is TRBD1 (6 bases). Trimming cost V 6 bases and J 3 bases, with 12 bases left between them. There are 13 residues in the CDR3. DNA of the CDR3: TGTGCCAGCAGGCGGACAGTGGGCTACGAGCAGTACTTC. Translation: CASRRTVGYEQYF.

The rearrangement uses TRBV4-3 and TRBJ1-1; tentative D call: TRBD1 (5 bases). Germline V CDR1 and CDR2: LGHNA, YSLEER. This CDR3 is 13 amino acids long. The V end was cut by 4 bases, the J end by 5 bases, with 11 bases between. CDR3 bases: TGCGCCAGCAGCCGAGAGAAGGGGACTGAAGCTTTCTTT. Translation: CASSREKGTEAFF.

V is TRBV7-9 and J is TRBJ1-5; D perhaps matches TRBD1 (5 bases). The length of the CDR3 is 13 residues. CDR1 is SEHNR, CDR2 FQNEAQ, per germline (reference sequence). Trimming left V 7 bases short and J 4 bases short, with 11 bases between. CDR3 bases: TGTGCCAGCACCCCTGGGACTAATCAGCCCCAGCATTTT. Its protein product is CASTPGTNQPQHF. The full variable domain, its missing parts supplied by reference TRBV7-9 and TRBJ1-5, is DTGVSQNPRHKITKRGQNVTFRCDPISEHNRLYWYRQTLGQGPEFLTYFQNEAQLEKSRLLSDRFSAERPKGSFSTLEIQRTEQGDSAMYLCASTPGTNQPQHFGDGTRLSIL.

The rearrangement uses TRBV19 and TRBJ2-2; TRBD2 might be the D (6 bases). CDR1 and CDR2 from the germline V gene are LNHDA and SQIVND (reference sequence). The CDR3 totals 15 residues. The germline V and J ends were trimmed by 3 bases and 1 base, with 9 bases remaining between them. CDR3 DNA: TGTGCCAGTAGTATGCTAGCGCTGAACACCGGGGAGCTGTTTTTT. Translation gives CASSMLALNTGELFF.